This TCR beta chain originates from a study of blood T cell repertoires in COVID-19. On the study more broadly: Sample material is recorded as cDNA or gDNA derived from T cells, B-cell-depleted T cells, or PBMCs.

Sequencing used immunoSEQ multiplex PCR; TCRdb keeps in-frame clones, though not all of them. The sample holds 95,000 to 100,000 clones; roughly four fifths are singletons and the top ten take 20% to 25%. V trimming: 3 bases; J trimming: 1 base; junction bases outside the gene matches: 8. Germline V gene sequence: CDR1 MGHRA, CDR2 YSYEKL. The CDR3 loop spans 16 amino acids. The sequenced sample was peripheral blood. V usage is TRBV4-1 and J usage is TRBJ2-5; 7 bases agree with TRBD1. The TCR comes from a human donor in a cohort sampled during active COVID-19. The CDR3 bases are TGCGCCAGCAGCCAGGGCGAGGGGGCAGTCCAAGAGACCCAGTACTTC. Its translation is CASSQGEGAVQETQYF.